This T cell receptor beta chain was obtained from a study of blood T cell repertoires in COVID-19 (dated by TCRdb to about 2020). Background for the entire study: The collaborator samples originated in the United States, Italy and Spain and spanned the acute and convalescent phases of COVID-19. A de-identified subject ID, COVID-19 status, age in years and sex were almost always included in the sample metadata. Deeply sampled blood TCRbeta repertoires from subjects exposed to, actively infected with, or recovered from COVID-19 were included in the dataset. The prospective study material was composed of cDNA or gDNA derived from T cells, B-cell-depleted T cells, or PBMCs. Where HLA class I and class II types were available, the types were taken from metadata supplied by the sample provider, not from assay-based typing. Samples were obtained from the ongoing ImmuneRACE study (first 160 participants) and from some 1,300 subjects provided by 6 global collaborators. A freely available public database, intended as a resource for researchers studying the immune response to SARS-CoV-2, is where the repertoires were released. Findings and caveats that apply to the study as a whole: How much clinical and demographic metadata was included differed by source and by participant, and the metadata was provided uncurated.

The immunoSEQ Assay, a bias-controlled multiplex PCR, was used to amplify TCRbeta CDR3 regions from genomic DNA. In the authors' own workflow: Nucleated cell counts per sample were estimated from amplification of reference gene primers within the assay. Sequence reads were collapsed and filtered to measure the absolute abundance of every unique TCRbeta CDR3 rearrangement. For each sample, productive Simpson clonality was calculated as the square root of Simpson's diversity index across productive rearrangements. What TCRdb holds here is the immuneACCESS table cut down to in-frame rearrangements. Part of the clones is not present; checked against another copy, under half of the missing clones reflect an unresolved V gene, and the others are unexplained. The V and J calls and clone size are taken from that table; D and trimming were inferred from the DNA. This sample holds about 210,000 clones; approximately 78% were observed only once. Together, the top ten hold around 12% of the sample.

Collaborating institutions collected whole blood in K2EDTA tubes following their own protocols. For TCRbeta analysis, collaborators shipped samples as frozen whole blood, isolated PBMCs, or DNA extracted from either of those sample types. About this clone itself: Its antigen remains unidentified. No base-level quality is on record; no much larger clone is a single base apart. Different DNA sequences within this sample yield the same CDR3.

The sequence derives from a woman in her forties with acute or convalescent COVID-19. The material sequenced was peripheral blood.

The sequenced DNA is TGCGCCAGCAGCTTAGGACAGGGCCATGGCTACACCTTC. Its translation reads: CASSLGQGHGYTF. The V and J genes are TRBV5-1 and TRBJ1-2, with TRBD1 matching 8 junction bases. The CDR3 spans 13 residues, from the cysteine through the phenylalanine. The sequence is cut down to CDR3 DNA, 39 bases in frame from base 1. The junction shows trimming of 2 bases on V and 6 bases on J, and the gene matches do not reach 3 bases of it. The germline V gene provides CDR1 SGHRS and CDR2 YFSETQ. Reference TRBV5-1 and TRBJ1-2 genes cover what lies past the CDR3, so the full variable domain is KAGVTQTPRYLIKTRGQQVTLSCSPISGHRSVSWYQQTPGQGLQFLFEYFSETQRNKGNFPGRFSGRQFSNSRSEMNVSTLELGDSALYLCASSLGQGHGYTFGSGTRLTVV.